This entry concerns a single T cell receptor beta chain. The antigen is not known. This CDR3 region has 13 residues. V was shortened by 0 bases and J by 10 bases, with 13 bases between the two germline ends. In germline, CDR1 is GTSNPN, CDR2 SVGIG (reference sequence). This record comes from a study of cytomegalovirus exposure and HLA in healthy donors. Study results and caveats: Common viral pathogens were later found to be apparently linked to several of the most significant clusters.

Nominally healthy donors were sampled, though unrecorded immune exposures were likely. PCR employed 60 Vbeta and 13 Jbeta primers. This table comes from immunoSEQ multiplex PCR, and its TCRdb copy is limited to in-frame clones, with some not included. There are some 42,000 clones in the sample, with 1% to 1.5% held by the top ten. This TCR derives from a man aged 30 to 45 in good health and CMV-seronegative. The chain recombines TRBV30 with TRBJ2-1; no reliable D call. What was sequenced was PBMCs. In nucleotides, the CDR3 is TGTGCCTGGAGTGTACGTGGGCTCCGAGAGCAGTTCTTC. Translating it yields CAWSVRGLREQFF.